This is a list of T cell receptor beta chains from one sample in a study of vaccination effects on CD4 cells after COVID-19. The antigens for these receptors are not known. Here immunoSEQ multiplex PCR was the method, and the copy in TCRdb shows in-frame clones only, minus some. The sample holds 40,000 to 45,000 clones, around three quarters seen once. The sample here was CD4+ T cells from PBMCs cultured with SARS-CoV-2 spike peptides, taken before COVID-19 vaccination. The receptors were gathered from a human donor who received a COVID-19 vaccine. CDR3s include the opening cysteine and the closing phenylalanine or tryptophan. Each record gives: CDR3 length, V gene, clone size, J gene, D gene, CDR3 DNA, CDR3 protein. A D gene is named only where the DNA matches it firmly. Some rows have no size entry. The others give once, few or many, or a class for an expanded clone.

17,TRBV7-9,.,TRBJ2-1,.,TGTGCCAGCAGCCCACGGACAGATGGTCTTCACCTCAATGAGCAGTTCTTC,CASSPRTDGLHLNEQFF
15,TRBV10-1,once,TRBJ2-4,.,TGCGCCAGCAGTGAGGTGGCGGGGGCCAAAAACATTCAGTACTTC,CASSEVAGAKNIQYF
14,TRBV7-2,.,TRBJ1-2,.,TGTGCCAGCAGCTTAGAGGGAGGTCGCGGCGGCTACACCTTC,CASSLEGGRGGYTF
15,TRBV5-4,.,TRBJ1-1,.,TGTGCCAGCAGCTTAGGGGGGGATGGAAACACTGAAGCTTTCTTT,CASSLGGDGNTEAFF
16,TRBV6-5,.,TRBJ1-6,.,TGTGCCAGCAGTTACACCGGACCCGCACATAATTCACCCCTCCACTTT,CASSYTGPAHNSPLHF
13,TRBV3-1/TRBV3-2,.,TRBJ1-3,.,TGTGCCAGCAGCCAGAGCTCTGGAAACACCATATATTTT,CASSQSSGNTIYF
15,TRBV30,.,TRBJ1-6,.,TGTGCCTGGAGTTCTGCAGGGAGGGCTAATTCACCCCTCCACTTT,CAWSSAGRANSPLHF
16,TRBV12-5,.,TRBJ2-3,TRBD2,TGTGCTAGTGGTTCCGGGACTAGCGGGGGCACAGATACGCAGTATTTT,CASGSGTSGGTDTQYF
14,TRBV20-1,.,TRBJ2-2,.,TGCAGTGCTAGTCCCCTCAGGCACACCGGGGAGCTGTTTTTT,CSASPLRHTGELFF
15,TRBV5-4,.,TRBJ2-3,.,TGTGCCAGCAGCGTAGGGACGGAGCTAGTGGATACGCAGTATTTT,CASSVGTELVDTQYF
15,TRBV19,.,TRBJ1-4,.,TGTGCCAGTAGTACCATAACAGGAGGGGGTGAAAAACTGTTTTTT,CASSTITGGGEKLFF
14,TRBV2,.,TRBJ2-4,.,TGTGCCAGCAGCCTCTCCTCGGCCAAAAACATTCAGTACTTC,CASSLSSAKNIQYF
13,TRBV14,few,TRBJ1-2,.,TGTGCCAGCAGCCAAGGTCATAACTATGGCTACACCTTC,CASSQGHNYGYTF
15,TRBV19,few,TRBJ1-5,.,TGTGCCAGTAGTTGGGGGACTAGGGGCAATCAGCCCCAGCATTTT,CASSWGTRGNQPQHF
16,TRBV5-1,.,TRBJ1-3,.,TGCGCCAGCAGCTTGATGGTGAGGGGCTCTGGAAACACCATATATTTT,CASSLMVRGSGNTIYF
15,TRBV11-2,.,TRBJ1-2,TRBD1,TGTGCCAGCAGCTTAGAAGGTGGACAGGCCTATGGCTACACCTTC,CASSLEGGQAYGYTF
14,TRBV25-1,.,TRBJ1-3,.,TGTGCCAGCAGTGAATGGGGGGGCGGAAACACCATATATTTT,CASSEWGGGNTIYF
13,TRBV29-1,.,TRBJ1-1,.,TGCAGCGTCCCTTGGGAGGGTCGGACTGAAGCTTTCTTT,CSVPWEGRTEAFF
16,TRBV2,.,TRBJ2-5,TRBD1,TGTGCCAGCAGTGATTTATACAGGGGGGATCAAGAGACCCAGTACTTC,CASSDLYRGDQETQYF
18,TRBV7-2,.,TRBJ1-3,TRBD1,TGTGCCAGCAGCTTTGCACTTCAACAGGGGGCGGGGGGAAACACCATATATTTT,CASSFALQQGAGGNTIYF
15,TRBV27,.,TRBJ1-1,TRBD1,TGTGCCAGCAGTTTAGTAGGGACAGCTAACACTGAAGCTTTCTTT,CASSLVGTANTEAFF
16,TRBV3-1/TRBV3-2,once,TRBJ1-2,TRBD1,TGTGCCAGCAGCCAAGTTGTGACAGGGGAGTACTATGGCTACACCTTC,CASSQVVTGEYYGYTF
15,TRBV7-8,.,TRBJ1-1,.,TGTGCCAGCAGCCGAGAGAGGGGGTTCGTCACTGAAGCTTTCTTT,CASSRERGFVTEAFF
14,TRBV6-5,.,TRBJ1-2,TRBD1,TGTGCCAGCAGACTTGGGGACAGATCCTATGGCTACACCTTC,CASRLGDRSYGYTF
15,TRBV11-2,.,TRBJ2-2,.,TGTGCCAGCAGATCCCGTAATGGTTGGGCCGGGGAGCTGTTTTTT,CASRSRNGWAGELFF
15,TRBV27,once,TRBJ1-5,.,TGTGCCAGCAGTTTGGCAAGTTATAGCAATCAGCCCCAGCATTTT,CASSLASYSNQPQHF
11,TRBV11-2,.,TRBJ1-4,.,TGTGCCAGCAGCGTCCGGGACAAACTGTTTTTT,CASSVRDKLFF